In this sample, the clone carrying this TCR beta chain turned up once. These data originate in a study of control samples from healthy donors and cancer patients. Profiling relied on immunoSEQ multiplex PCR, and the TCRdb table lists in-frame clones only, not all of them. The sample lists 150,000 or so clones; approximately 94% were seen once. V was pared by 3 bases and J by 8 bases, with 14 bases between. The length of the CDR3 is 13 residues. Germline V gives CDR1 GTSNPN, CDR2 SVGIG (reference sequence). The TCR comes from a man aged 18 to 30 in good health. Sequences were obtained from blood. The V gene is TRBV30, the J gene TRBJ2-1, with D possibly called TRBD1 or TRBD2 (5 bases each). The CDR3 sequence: CAWRQGPMDEQFF. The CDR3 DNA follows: TGTGCCTGGAGGCAGGGACCCATGGATGAGCAGTTCTTC.